The text below deals with one TCR beta chain. Its antigen is currently not known. Per-base qualities were not stored, and no clone one base away is much larger. The sample is drawn from a study of chemoradiotherapy in HPV16-positive cancers (dated by TCRdb to between 2021 and 2023). In the study overall: Candidate HPV-specific T-cell clones and common TCR motifs were defined by functional T-cell assays performed on cells from a couple of HPV16-positive patients. The study asked whether T-cell immunity against the HPV oncoproteins E6 and E7 changes during chemoradiotherapy and whether it affects survival. The candidate HPV-specific TCRs and motifs were then tracked in TCR repertoires from under 100 patients with HPV-related cancers. General findings and caveats noted by the study authors: Improved recurrence-free survival in HPV16-positive patients was associated with expansion of HPV-responsive T cells during chemoradiotherapy. Expansion of candidate HPV-specific clones and E7-related TCR motifs was observed in the tumor microenvironment during treatment, whereas no such expansion was observed for non-HPV-specific T cells. The functional definition of HPV-specific T cells was derived from only a couple of HPV16-positive patients, and the survival association was reported for HPV16-positive patients.

The library was obtained by the immunoSEQ multiplex PCR assay. TCRdb limited this immuneACCESS table to in-frame rearrangements with V and J called. A share of clones is missing; checked studies link under half to unresolved V genes, and the rest is unexplained. For this sample the table gives around 15,000 clones, of which approximately 84% were detected only once. Together, the top ten hold 9.6% of the sample. Repertoires were sampled multiple times during chemoradiotherapy, which allowed clonal expansion in the tumor microenvironment to be followed. The sample here was taken from a patient who underwent chemoradiotherapy. The receptor comes from a human donor with HPV-associated anogenital cancer.

CDR3 sequence: CASSSPPAGKDYGYTF. The nucleotides are TGTGCCAGCAGCTCGCCGCCAGCAGGGAAGGACTATGGCTACACCTTC. The V gene is TRBV5-6 and the J gene is TRBJ1-2; 5 matching bases give a weak D call of TRBD1. V was cut back by 3 bases and J by 3 bases, leaving a gap of 18 bases between them. The CDR3 holds 16 amino acids from the cysteine to the phenylalanine. The only DNA kept is the CDR3, 48 bases in frame from the first base. Looking up the germline V gene yields CDR1 SGHDT and CDR2 YYEEEE.